The present T cell receptor (beta chain) was sequenced within a study of blood T cell repertoires in COVID-19. Looking at the study overall: PBMCs, B-cell-depleted T cells, or T cells were the source of the cDNA or gDNA that made up the material.

A Seattle source enrolled patients during active infection and followed them longitudinally. This clone was seen only once. V shed 8 bases and J shed 1 base, with 18 bases lying between them. Germline V gives CDR1 MNHEY, CDR2 SVGAGI. CDR3 length: 15 amino acids. Original analysis: By means of reference gene primer amplification, nucleated cell counts were estimated. The assay was immunoSEQ multiplex PCR, and TCRdb's table has in-frame clones only and misses some. The V and J calls and the clone size are those of that table, but D and trimming were determined from the DNA. Among 150,000 to 200,000 clones listed, approximately 92% were seen once.

The chain combines TRBV6-5 with TRBJ2-7, with TRBD2 as a possible D gene (6 bases). This sequence was found in a young man with COVID-19, enrolled during active disease. Sequencing input: peripheral blood. As DNA, the CDR3 is TGTGCCAGCTCTTTTGGCAGCGGGCGATCCTACGAGCAGTACTTC. Encoded protein: CASSFGSGRSYEQYF.